Listed here are 2 T cell receptor beta chains from one sample, sequenced in a study of T cells in Graves' hyperthyroidism and ophthalmopathy. Researchers amplified the TCR beta CDR3 regions from RNA transcripts. RT-PCR in the first round (using the HTBI primer set) targeted the TCR CDR3. Each CDR3 protein is one row after TCRdb ran MiXCR on the multiplex PCR reads. The table shows about 770,000 distinct CDR3 sequences, with around 19% occurring only once. Sequencing was carried out using blood. These receptors all stem from a woman aged 45-65 years with Graves' hyperthyroidism that later progressed to Graves' ophthalmopathy.

Regarding this clonotype: The junction shows a germline mismatch at one end, possibly a read error. The rearrangement links TRBV5-1 to TRBJ2-3, with TRBD2 identical over 12 bases. Germline loops: CDR1 SGHRS, CDR2 YFSETQ. The CDR3 runs 16 residues. The CDR3 reads CASRLGLAGDLDTQYF. The CDR3 DNA reads TGCGCCAGCAGATTGGGACTAGCGGGTGACTTGGATACGCAGTATTTT.

This clonotype was recorded at least ten times. The chain joins TRBV20-1 to TRBJ2-3; 8 bases match TRBD2. Germline assignment: CDR1 DFQATT and CDR2 SNEGSKA (reference sequence). V lost 5 bases, J lost 6 bases, and 10 bases stayed unmatched. The CDR3 has 14 amino acids. The CDR3 here is CSAATRRGVDTQYF. DNA for the CDR3: TGCAGTGCTGCGACCCGGCGGGGGGTGGATACGCAGTATTTT.